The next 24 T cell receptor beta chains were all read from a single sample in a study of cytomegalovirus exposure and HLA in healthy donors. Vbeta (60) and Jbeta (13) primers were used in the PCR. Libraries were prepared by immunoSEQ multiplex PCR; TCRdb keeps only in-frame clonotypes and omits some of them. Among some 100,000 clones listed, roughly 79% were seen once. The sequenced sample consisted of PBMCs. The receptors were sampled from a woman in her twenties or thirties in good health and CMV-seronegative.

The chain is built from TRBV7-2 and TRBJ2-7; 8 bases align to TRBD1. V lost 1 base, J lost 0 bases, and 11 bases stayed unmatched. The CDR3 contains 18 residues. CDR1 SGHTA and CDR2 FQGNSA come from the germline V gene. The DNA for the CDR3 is TGTGCCAGCAGCTTAGTATCCCCCCGGACAGGGTACTCCTACGAGCAGTACTTC. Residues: CASSLVSPRTGYSYEQYF.

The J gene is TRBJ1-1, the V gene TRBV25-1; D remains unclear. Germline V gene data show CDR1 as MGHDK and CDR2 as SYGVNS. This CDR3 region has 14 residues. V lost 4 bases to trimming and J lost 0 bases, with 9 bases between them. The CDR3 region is CASSARQVNTEAFF. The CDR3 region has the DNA TGTGCCAGCAGTGCAAGACAAGTGAACACTGAAGCTTTCTTT.

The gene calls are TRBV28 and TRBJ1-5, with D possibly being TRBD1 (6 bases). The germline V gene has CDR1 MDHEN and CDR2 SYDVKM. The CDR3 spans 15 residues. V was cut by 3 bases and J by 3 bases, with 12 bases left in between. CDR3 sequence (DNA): TGTGCCAGCAGTTTCGGAGACAGGTTCAATCAGCCCCAGCATTTT. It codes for CASSFGDRFNQPQHF.

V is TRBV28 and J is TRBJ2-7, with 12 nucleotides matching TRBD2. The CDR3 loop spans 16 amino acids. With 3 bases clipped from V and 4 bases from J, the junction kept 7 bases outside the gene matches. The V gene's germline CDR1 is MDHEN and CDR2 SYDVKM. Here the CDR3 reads CASSFRTSGIGYEQYF. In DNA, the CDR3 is TGTGCCAGCAGTTTCCGGACTAGCGGGATCGGGTACGAGCAGTACTTC.

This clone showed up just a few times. CDR3 DNA sequence: TGTGCCAGCAGTACAGGGGAGGTTGGTAATCAGCCCCAGCATTTT. It codes for CASSTGEVGNQPQHF. The rearrangement joins TRBV28 to TRBJ1-5; 7 bases align to TRBD1. CDR3 size: 15 residues. J was trimmed by 4 bases and V by 5 bases; bases with no gene match: 8. Germline CDR1 MDHEN, CDR2 SYDVKM.

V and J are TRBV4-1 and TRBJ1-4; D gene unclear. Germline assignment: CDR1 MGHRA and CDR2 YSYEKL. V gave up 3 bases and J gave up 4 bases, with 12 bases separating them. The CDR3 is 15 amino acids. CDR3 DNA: TGCGCCAGCAGCCACCGTACCCTGAGTAATGAAAAACTGTTTTTT. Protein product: CASSHRTLSNEKLFF.

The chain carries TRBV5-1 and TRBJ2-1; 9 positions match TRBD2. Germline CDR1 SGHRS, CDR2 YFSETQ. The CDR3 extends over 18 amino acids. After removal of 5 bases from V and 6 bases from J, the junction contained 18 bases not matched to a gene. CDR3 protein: CASSYRRWAGGPGNEQFF. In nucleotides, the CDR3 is TGCGCCAGCAGTTACCGGAGGTGGGCGGGAGGGCCTGGCAATGAGCAGTTCTTC.

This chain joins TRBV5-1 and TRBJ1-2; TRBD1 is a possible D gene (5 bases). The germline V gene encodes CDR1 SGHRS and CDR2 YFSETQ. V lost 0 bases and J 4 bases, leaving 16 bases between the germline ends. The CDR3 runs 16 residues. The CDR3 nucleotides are TGCGCCAGCAGCTTGGCCGACAGCAGCTACCCCTATGGCTACACCTTC. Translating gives CASSLADSSYPYGYTF. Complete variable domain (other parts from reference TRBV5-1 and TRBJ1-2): KAGVTQTPRYLIKTRGQQVTLSCSPISGHRSVSWYQQTPGQGLQFLFEYFSETQRNKGNFPGRFSGRQFSNSRSEMNVSTLELGDSALYLCASSLADSSYPYGYTFGSGTRLTVV.

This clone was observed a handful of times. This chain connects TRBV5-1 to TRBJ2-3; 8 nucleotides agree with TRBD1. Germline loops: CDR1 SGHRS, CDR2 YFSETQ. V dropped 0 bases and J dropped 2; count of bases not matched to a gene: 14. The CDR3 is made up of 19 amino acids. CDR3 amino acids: CASSLGDVQGGIPTDTQYF. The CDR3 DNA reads TGCGCCAGCAGCTTGGGCGACGTACAGGGGGGAATTCCCACAGATACGCAGTATTTT.

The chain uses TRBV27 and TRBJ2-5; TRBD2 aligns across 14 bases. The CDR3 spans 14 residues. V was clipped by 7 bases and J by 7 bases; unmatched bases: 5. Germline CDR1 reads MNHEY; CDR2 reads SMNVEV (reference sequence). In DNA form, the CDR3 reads TGTGCCAGCAAGACCGGGACTAGCGGGGGGACCCAGTACTTC. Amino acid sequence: CASKTGTSGGTQYF.

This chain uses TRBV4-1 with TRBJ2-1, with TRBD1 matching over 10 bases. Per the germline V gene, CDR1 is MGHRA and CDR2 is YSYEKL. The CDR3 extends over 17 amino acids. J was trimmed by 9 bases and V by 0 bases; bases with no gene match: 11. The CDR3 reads CASSQEPDRGLTGEQFF. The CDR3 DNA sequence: TGCGCCAGCAGCCAAGAGCCCGACAGGGGGCTGACCGGTGAGCAGTTCTTC.

CDR3: CASSLSGTLNEQFF. The DNA for the CDR3 is TGTGCCAGCAGCTTAAGCGGGACCCTCAATGAGCAGTTCTTC. The rearrangement links TRBV7-3 to TRBJ2-1, with D possibly being TRBD2 (6 bases). The CDR3 runs to 14 residues. The germline V gene encodes CDR1 SGHTA and CDR2 FQGTGA. V was trimmed by 1 base and J by 6 bases, leaving 10 bases between them.

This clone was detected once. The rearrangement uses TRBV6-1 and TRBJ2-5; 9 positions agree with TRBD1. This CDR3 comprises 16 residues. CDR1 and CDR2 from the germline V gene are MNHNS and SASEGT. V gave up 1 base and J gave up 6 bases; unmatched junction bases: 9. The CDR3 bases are TGTGCCAGCAGTGAAGTCCCACAGGGGGCGCTTAAGACCCAGTACTTC. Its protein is CASSEVPQGALKTQYF.

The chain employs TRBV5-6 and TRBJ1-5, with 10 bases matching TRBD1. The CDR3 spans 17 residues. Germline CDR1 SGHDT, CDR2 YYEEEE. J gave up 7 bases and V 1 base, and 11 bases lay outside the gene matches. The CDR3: CASSLTQDRGLGQPQHF. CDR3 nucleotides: TGTGCCAGCAGCTTGACTCAGGACAGGGGGTTAGGGCAGCCCCAGCATTTT.

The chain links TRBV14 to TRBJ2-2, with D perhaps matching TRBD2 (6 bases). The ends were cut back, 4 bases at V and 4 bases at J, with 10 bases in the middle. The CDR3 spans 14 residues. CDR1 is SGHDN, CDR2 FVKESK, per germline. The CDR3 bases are TGTGCCAGCAGCCCGGAGGGGATCACCGGGGAGCTGTTTTTT. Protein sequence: CASSPEGITGELFF.

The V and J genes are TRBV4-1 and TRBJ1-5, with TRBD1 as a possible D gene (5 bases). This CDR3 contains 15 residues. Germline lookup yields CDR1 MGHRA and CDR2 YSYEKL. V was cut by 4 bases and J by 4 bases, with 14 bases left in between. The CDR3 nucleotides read TGCGCCAGCAGCCTGGGACTAGGAGGTAATCAGCCCCAGCATTTT. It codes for CASSLGLGGNQPQHF.

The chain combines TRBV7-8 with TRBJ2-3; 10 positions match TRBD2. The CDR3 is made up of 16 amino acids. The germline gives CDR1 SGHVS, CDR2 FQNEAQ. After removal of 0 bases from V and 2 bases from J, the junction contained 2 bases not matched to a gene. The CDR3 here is CASSLALAGYTDTQYF. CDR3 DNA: TGTGCCAGCAGCTTAGCACTAGCGGGGTACACAGATACGCAGTATTTT.

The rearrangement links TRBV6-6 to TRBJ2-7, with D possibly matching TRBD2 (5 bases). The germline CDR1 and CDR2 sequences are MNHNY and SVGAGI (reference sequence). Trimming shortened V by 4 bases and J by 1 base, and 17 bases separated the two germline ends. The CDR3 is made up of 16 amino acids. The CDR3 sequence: CASSSADGGGSYEQYF. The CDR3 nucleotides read TGTGCCAGCAGTTCCGCCGACGGAGGCGGGTCCTACGAGCAGTACTTC.

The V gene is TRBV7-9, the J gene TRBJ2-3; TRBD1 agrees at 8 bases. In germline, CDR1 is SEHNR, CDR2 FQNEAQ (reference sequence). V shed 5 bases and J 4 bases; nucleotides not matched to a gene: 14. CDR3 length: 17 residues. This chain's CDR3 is CASSRLRTGKMADTQYF. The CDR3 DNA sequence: TGTGCCAGCAGCCGACTGAGGACAGGGAAGATGGCAGATACGCAGTATTTT.

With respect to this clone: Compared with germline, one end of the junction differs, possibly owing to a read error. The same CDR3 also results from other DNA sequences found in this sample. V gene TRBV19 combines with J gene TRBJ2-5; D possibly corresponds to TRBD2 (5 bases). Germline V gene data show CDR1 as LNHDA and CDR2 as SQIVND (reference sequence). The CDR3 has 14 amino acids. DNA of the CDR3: TGCGCCAGTAGTATAACAGCCGGCGGGGAGACCCAGTACTTC. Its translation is CASSITAGGETQYF.

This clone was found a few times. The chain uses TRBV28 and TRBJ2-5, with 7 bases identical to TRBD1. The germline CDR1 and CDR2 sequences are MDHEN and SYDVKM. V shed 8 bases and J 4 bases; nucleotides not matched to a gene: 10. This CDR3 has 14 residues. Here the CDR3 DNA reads TGTGCCAGCGGCTACAGGGGAATGGGAGAGACCCAGTACTTC. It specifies CASGYRGMGETQYF.

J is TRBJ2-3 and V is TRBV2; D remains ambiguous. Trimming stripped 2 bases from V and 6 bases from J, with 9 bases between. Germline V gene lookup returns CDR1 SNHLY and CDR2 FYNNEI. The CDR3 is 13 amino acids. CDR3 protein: CASSESFGDTQYF. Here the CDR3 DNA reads TGTGCCAGCAGTGAAAGTTTCGGGGATACGCAGTATTTT.

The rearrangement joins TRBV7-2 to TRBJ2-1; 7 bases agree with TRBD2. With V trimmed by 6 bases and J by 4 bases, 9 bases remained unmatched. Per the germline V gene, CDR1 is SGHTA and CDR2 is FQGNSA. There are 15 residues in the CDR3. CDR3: CASRNSASGYNEQFF. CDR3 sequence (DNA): TGTGCCAGCAGGAACTCGGCTAGCGGTTACAATGAGCAGTTCTTC. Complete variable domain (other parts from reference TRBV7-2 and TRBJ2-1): GAGVSQSPSNKVTEKGKDVELRCDPISGHTALYWYRQSLGQGLEFLIYFQGNSAPDKSGLPSDRFSAERTGGSVSTLTIQRTQQEDSAVYLCASRNSASGYNEQFFGPGTRLTVL.

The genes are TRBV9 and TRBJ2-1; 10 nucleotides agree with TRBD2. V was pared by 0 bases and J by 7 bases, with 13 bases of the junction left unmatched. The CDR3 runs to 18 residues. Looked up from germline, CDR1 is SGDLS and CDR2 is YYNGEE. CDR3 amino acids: CASSVAPLAGASGNEQFF. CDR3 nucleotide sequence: TGTGCCAGCAGCGTAGCTCCCCTAGCGGGAGCCTCGGGTAATGAGCAGTTCTTC.